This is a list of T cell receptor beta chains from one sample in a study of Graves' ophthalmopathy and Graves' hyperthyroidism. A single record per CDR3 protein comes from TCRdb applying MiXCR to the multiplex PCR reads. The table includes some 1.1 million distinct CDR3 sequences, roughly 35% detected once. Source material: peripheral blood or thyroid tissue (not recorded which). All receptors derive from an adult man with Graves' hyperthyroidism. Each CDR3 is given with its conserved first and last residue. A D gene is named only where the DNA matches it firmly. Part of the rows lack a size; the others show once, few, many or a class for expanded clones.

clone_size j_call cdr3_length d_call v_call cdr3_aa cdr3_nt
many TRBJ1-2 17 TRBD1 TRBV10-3 CAISPGLGTEADYGYTF TGTGCCATCAGCCCGGGGTTGGGGACAGAAGCGGACTATGGCTACACCTTC
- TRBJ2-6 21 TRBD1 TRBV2 CASSLLGRGIYTARGANVLTF TGTGCCAGCAGTCTTTTAGGCAGGGGGATATACACGGCGCGTGGGGCCAACGTCCTGACTTTC
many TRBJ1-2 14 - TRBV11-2 CASSLSQGIYGYTF TGTGCCAGCAGCTTATCACAGGGAATATATGGCTACACCTTC
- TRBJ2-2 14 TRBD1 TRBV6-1 CASRGQQNTGELFF TGTGCCAGCAGGGGACAGCAGAACACCGGGGAGCTGTTTTTT
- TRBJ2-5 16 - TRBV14 CASSQGSRTAEETQYF TGTGCCAGCAGCCAAGGGTCCCGGACAGCCGAAGAGACCCAGTACTTC
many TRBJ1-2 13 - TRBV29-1 CSVEGRVTYGYTF TGCAGCGTTGAAGGAAGGGTGACCTATGGCTACACCTTC
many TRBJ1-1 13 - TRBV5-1 CASSTTPNTEAFF TGCGCCAGCAGCACTACACCGAACACTGAAGCTTTCTTT
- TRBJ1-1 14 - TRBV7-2 CASSQYERITEAFF TGTGCCAGCAGCCAGTACGAGAGAATCACTGAAGCTTTCTTT
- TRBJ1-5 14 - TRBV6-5 CASSYSGATQPQHF TGTGCCAGCAGTTACTCGGGAGCTACTCAGCCCCAGCATTTT
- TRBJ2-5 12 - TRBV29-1 CSVDGGLGTQYF TGCAGCGTCGACGGGGGTCTGGGGACCCAGTACTTC
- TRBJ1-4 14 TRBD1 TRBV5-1 CASSRDRMDEKLFF TGCGCCAGCAGCAGGGACAGAATGGATGAAAAACTGTTTTTT
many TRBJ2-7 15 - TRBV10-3 CAISESTVAYYEQYF TGTGCCATCAGTGAGTCGACAGTAGCCTACTACGAGCAGTACTTC
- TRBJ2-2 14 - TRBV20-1 CSARITVNTGELFF TGCAGTGCTAGAATAACCGTGAACACCGGGGAGCTGTTTTTT
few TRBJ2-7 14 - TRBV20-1 CSARGPTETYEQYF TGCAGTGCTAGGGGTCCGACGGAAACCTACGAGCAGTACTTC
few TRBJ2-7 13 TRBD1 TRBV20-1 CSGIKDRVYEQYF TGCAGTGGTATCAAGGACAGGGTCTACGAGCAGTACTTC
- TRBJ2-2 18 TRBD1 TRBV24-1 CATSDRGQLQNPTGELFF TGTGCCACCAGTGATCGGGGACAGCTTCAAAACCCCACCGGGGAGCTGTTTTTT
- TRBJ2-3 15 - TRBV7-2 CASSLAAGRTDTQYF TGTGCCAGCAGCTTAGCCGCAGGGCGCACAGATACGCAGTATTTT
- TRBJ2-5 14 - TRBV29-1 CSVEAGLPKETQYF TGCAGCGTTGAAGCGGGACTTCCTAAAGAGACCCAGTACTTC
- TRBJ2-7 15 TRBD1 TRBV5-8 CASSLWQGVAYEQYF TGTGCCAGCAGCTTGTGGCAGGGGGTAGCCTACGAGCAGTACTTC
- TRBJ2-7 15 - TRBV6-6 CASCWTGLETYEQYF TGTGCCAGCTGTTGGACGGGACTGGAAACCTACGAGCAGTACTTC
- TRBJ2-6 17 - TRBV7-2 CASSLGPGPSGANVLTF TGTGCCAGCAGCTTAGGCCCGGGACCCTCTGGGGCCAACGTCCTGACTTTC
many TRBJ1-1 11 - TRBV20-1 CSAREDIRAFF TGCAGTGCTAGAGAGGACATCCGAGCTTTCTTT
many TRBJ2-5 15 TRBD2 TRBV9 CASSVASSGKETQYF TGTGCCAGCAGCGTAGCATCCAGCGGGAAAGAGACCCAGTACTTC
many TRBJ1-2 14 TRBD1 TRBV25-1 CASQLGQGDRGYTF TGTGCCAGCCAATTGGGACAGGGGGATCGGGGCTACACCTTC
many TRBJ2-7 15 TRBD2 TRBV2 CASSEIRDYPAEQYF TGTGCCAGCAGTGAAATCCGGGACTATCCCGCCGAGCAGTACTTC
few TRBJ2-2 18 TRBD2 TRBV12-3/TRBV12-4 CASSLGTSGRAATGELFF TGTGCCAGCAGTTTAGGGACTAGCGGGAGGGCGGCCACCGGGGAGCTGTTTTTT
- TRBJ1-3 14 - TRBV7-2 CASSPSGAGNTIYF TGTGCCAGCAGCCCGTCAGGGGCAGGAAACACCATATATTTT
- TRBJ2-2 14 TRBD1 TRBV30 CAWSVIRQGGELFF TGTGCCTGGAGTGTCATCCGACAGGGTGGGGAGCTGTTTTTT
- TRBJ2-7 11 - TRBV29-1 CSAGGLYEQYF TGCAGCGCTGGCGGGCTATACGAGCAGTACTTC